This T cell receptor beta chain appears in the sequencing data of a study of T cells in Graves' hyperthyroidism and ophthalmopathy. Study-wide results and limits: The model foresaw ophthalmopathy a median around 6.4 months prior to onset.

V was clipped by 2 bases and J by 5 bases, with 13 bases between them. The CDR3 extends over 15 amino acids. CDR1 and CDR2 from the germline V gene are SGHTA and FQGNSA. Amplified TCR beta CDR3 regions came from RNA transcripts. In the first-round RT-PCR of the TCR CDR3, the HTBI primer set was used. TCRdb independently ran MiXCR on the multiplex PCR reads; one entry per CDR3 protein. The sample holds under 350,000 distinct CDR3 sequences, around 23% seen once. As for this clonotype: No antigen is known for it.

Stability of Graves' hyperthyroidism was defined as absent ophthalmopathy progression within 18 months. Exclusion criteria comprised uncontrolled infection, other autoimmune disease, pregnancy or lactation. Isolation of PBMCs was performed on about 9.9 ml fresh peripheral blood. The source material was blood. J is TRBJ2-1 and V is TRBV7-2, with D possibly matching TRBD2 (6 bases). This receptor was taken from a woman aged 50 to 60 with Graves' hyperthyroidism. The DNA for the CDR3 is TGTGCCAGCAGCTTAAGGCGGGGATTAAACAATGAGCAGTTCTTC. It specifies CASSLRRGLNNEQFF.